Listed below are T cell receptor beta chains from one sample, sequenced in a study of liver allograft versus peripheral blood T cells. TCRdb re-analysed the reads in MiXCR, keeping a single row per CDR3 protein. The sample holds 7,000 to 9,000 distinct CDR3 sequences, less than 20% seen once. These receptors were taken from a human patient who had a liver transplant. The graft donor may have given rise to some T cells. CDR3s include the opening cysteine and the closing phenylalanine or tryptophan. The D gene is left open where the match is weak. Clone size is stated in some rows and not others, as once, few, many or a class when expanded.

v_gene	len	abundance	d_gene	j_gene	CDR3nt	CDR3aa
TRBV5-4	16	medium-sized	TRBD2	TRBJ2-1	TGTGCCAGCAGCTTGGATGGGGCGGGAGGGCCAAGGGAGCAGTTCTTC	CASSLDGAGGPREQFF
TRBV19	15	-	TRBD1	TRBJ1-2	TGTGCCAGTAGTATTTCCGGGACAGGGAACTATGGCTACACCTTC	CASSISGTGNYGYTF
TRBV12-3/TRBV12-4	15	-	TRBD1	TRBJ2-2	TGTGCCAGCAGTTTTACAGGGGGCTACACCGGGGAGCTGTTTTTT	CASSFTGGYTGELFF
TRBV28	16	medium-sized	-	TRBJ1-2	TGTGCCAGCAGTCCGGGCGGAAAGGGTGGTGAAGATGGCTACACCTTC	CASSPGGKGGEDGYTF
TRBV6-2/TRBV6-3	16	medium-sized	-	TRBJ2-1	TGTGCCAGCAGACAACTCGGATTGAGCTCCTACAATGAGCAGTTCTTC	CASRQLGLSSYNEQFF
TRBV20-1	13	many	-	TRBJ2-2	TGCAGTGCTAGTAACGCCGTCACCGGGGAGCTGTTTTTT	CSASNAVTGELFF
TRBV24-1	16	medium-sized	TRBD2	TRBJ2-3	TGTGCCACCAGTGACCCGCTAGCGGTACACACAGATACGCAGTATTTT	CATSDPLAVHTDTQYF
TRBV28	12	medium-sized	-	TRBJ2-1	TGTGCCAGCAGTTTCCCCGACGGGAGACAGTTCTTC	CASSFPDGRQFF
TRBV11-1	13	few	-	TRBJ2-1	TGTGCCAGCAGCCTTGACCGAAACAATGAGCAGTTCTTC	CASSLDRNNEQFF
TRBV6-1	20	medium-sized	-	TRBJ1-4	TGTGCCAGCAGTGAATTGAGGGCTCCCCCCAACAGGGCGACTAATGAAAAACTGTTTTTT	CASSELRAPPNRATNEKLFF
TRBV6-6	16	medium-sized	-	TRBJ1-5	TGTGCCAGCAGTTACTCAGGGATCTATAGCAATCAGCCCCAGCATTTT	CASSYSGIYSNQPQHF
TRBV28	13	many	-	TRBJ1-1	TGTGCCAGCAGGGGGGGGGCCGGGACTGAAGCTTTCTTT	CASRGGAGTEAFF
TRBV7-2	15	medium-sized	TRBD1	TRBJ1-1	TGTGCCAGCAGCCCGGAGGGGACAGGGGTTACTGAAGCTTTCTTT	CASSPEGTGVTEAFF
TRBV27	15	-	TRBD1	TRBJ1-6	TGTGCCAGCAGGGGCGGGACAGGGACGAATTCACCCCTCCACTTT	CASRGGTGTNSPLHF
TRBV19	13	medium-sized	-	TRBJ1-1	TGTGCCAGTAGTATAGTTTCGGGGGGTGAAGCTTTCTTT	CASSIVSGGEAFF
TRBV30	13	-	TRBD1	TRBJ1-5	TGTGCCTGGGGGGGGGACAGAAATCAGCCCCAGCATTTT	CAWGGDRNQPQHF
TRBV19	14	medium-sized	-	TRBJ1-4	TGTGCCAGTAGTTCGGGAGGGGGAGGTGAAAAACTGTTTTTT	CASSSGGGGEKLFF
TRBV5-5	14	-	-	TRBJ1-5	TGTGCCAGCAGCTTGGGAAATAGCAATCAGCCCCAGCATTTT	CASSLGNSNQPQHF
TRBV6-2/TRBV6-3	12	medium-sized	-	TRBJ2-2	TGTGCCAGCAGGGATGGGGCCGGGGAGCTGTTTTTT	CASRDGAGELFF
TRBV27	17	few	TRBD1	TRBJ1-2	TGTGCCAGCAGTTTATCCTCGGACAGGGTCAGGCTTCGCGGCTACACCTTC	CASSLSSDRVRLRGYTF
TRBV5-6	16	many	-	TRBJ1-1	TGTGCCAGCAGCTTGTTTTTTACAGGGATATCCACTGAAGCTTTCTTT	CASSLFFTGISTEAFF
TRBV20-1	14	-	-	TRBJ2-3	TGCAGTGTTCAGGGCCTAACTAGCACAGATACGCAGTATTTT	CSVQGLTSTDTQYF
TRBV15	13	few	-	TRBJ2-5	TGTGCCACCAGCCCAGGAGAACAAGAGACCCAGTACTTC	CATSPGEQETQYF
TRBV28	16	many	-	TRBJ1-4	TGTGCCAGCAGCCCTACAGGAAAAGGTTCTAATGAAAAACTGTTTTTT	CASSPTGKGSNEKLFF
TRBV10-3	12	medium-sized	-	TRBJ2-7	TGTGCCATCAGTGAGGGTGGCTACGAGCAGTACTTC	CAISEGGYEQYF
TRBV20-1	16	few	TRBD1	TRBJ2-5	TGCAGTGCCACTCCTCACGGGACAGGGGCGGGAGAGACCCAGTACTTC	CSATPHGTGAGETQYF
TRBV24-1	16	many	TRBD2	TRBJ2-3	TGTGCCACCAGTGATTCCGCGGGAGGGCCCGCAGATACGCAGTATTTT	CATSDSAGGPADTQYF
TRBV28	12	-	-	TRBJ2-5	TGTGCCACCGGATTGGGGCAAGAGACCCAGTACTTC	CATGLGQETQYF
TRBV15	14	large	-	TRBJ1-3	TGTGCCACCAGCAGAGGCAGGGAGGGAAACACCATATATTTT	CATSRGREGNTIYF
TRBV5-4	16	many	-	TRBJ1-1	TGTGCCAGCAGCTTGAAGGCACAGGGACCGAGCACTGAAGCTTTCTTT	CASSLKAQGPSTEAFF
TRBV5-5	17	few	-	TRBJ2-1	TGTGCCAGCAGCTCACTTAGCGGCCGGAGCTCCTACAATGAGCAGTTCTTC	CASSSLSGRSSYNEQFF
TRBV18	14	medium-sized	TRBD2	TRBJ2-5	TGTGCCAGCTCACTCCTCCAGGGAGGGGAGACCCAGTACTTC	CASSLLQGGETQYF
TRBV18	15	medium-sized	-	TRBJ2-7	TGTGCCAGCTCACCACGGGGGGGCAAAGTTTACGAGCAGTACTTC	CASSPRGGKVYEQYF
TRBV11-2	13	-	-	TRBJ1-2	TGTGCCAGCAGCTTAGTGACCGAGTATGGCTACACCTTC	CASSLVTEYGYTF
TRBV18	15	medium-sized	TRBD1	TRBJ1-4	TGTGCCAGCTCAGCCGACAGGGGGCGCAATGAAAAACTGTTTTTT	CASSADRGRNEKLFF
TRBV6-1	18	medium-sized	-	TRBJ1-2	TGTGCCAGCAGTGAATATCGGGGGGCGACGGTGACTAACTATGGCTACACCTTC	CASSEYRGATVTNYGYTF
TRBV20-1	14	few	TRBD1	TRBJ1-2	TGCAGTGCTAGAGATCTGCCAGGGGGAGTTGGCTACACCTTC	CSARDLPGGVGYTF
TRBV5-1	14	-	-	TRBJ2-7	TGCGCCAGCAGCTTGTTGGGGGGCTCCTACGAGCAGTACTTC	CASSLLGGSYEQYF
TRBV2	17	-	-	TRBJ1-1	TGTGCCAGCAGTGACCCGACAGCCAGCGGGTGGGACACTGAAGCTTTCTTT	CASSDPTASGWDTEAFF
TRBV6-6	15	medium-sized	-	TRBJ1-5	TGTGCCAGCTTCCCAGGCTTTCATAGCAATCAGCCCCAGCATTTT	CASFPGFHSNQPQHF
TRBV6-5	15	few	TRBD1	TRBJ1-5	TGTGCCAGCAGCAGGGACAGGTGGAATGGACAGCCCCAGCATTTT	CASSRDRWNGQPQHF
TRBV20-1	12	-	-	TRBJ2-1	TGCAGTGCGAACGGGAACTACAATGAGCAGTTCTTC	CSANGNYNEQFF
TRBV18	15	medium-sized	TRBD1	TRBJ2-1	TGTGCCAGCTCACTCCCGGGACAGGGGGGGAATGAGCAGTTCTTC	CASSLPGQGGNEQFF
TRBV19	14	medium-sized	-	TRBJ2-3	TGTGCCAGTAGTATGAGGGCAGGGGGGGATACGCAGTATTTT	CASSMRAGGDTQYF
TRBV6-6	14	medium-sized	-	TRBJ1-2	TGTGCCAGCAGCCAGACCGGGCAGTTCCATGGCTACACCTTC	CASSQTGQFHGYTF
TRBV19	11	many	-	TRBJ1-1	TGTGCCAGTAGTAGAGAAAGTGAAGCTTTCTTT	CASSRESEAFF
TRBV6-1	14	medium-sized	-	TRBJ2-7	TGTGCCAGCAGTGGCCGGGACGGCTCCTACGAGCAGTACTTC	CASSGRDGSYEQYF
TRBV6-1	13	many	-	TRBJ1-6	TGTGCCAGCAGGAGTCCCCTTCCTTCACCCCTCCACTTT	CASRSPLPSPLHF
TRBV18	14	medium-sized	-	TRBJ1-5	TGTGCCAGCTCCACGGGGCGGAGCAATCAGCCCCAGCATTTT	CASSTGRSNQPQHF
TRBV20-1	13	few	-	TRBJ1-1	TGCAGTGCTACCCCCCGGGGGGACACTGAAGCTTTCTTT	CSATPRGDTEAFF
TRBV12-3/TRBV12-4	17	-	TRBD2	TRBJ2-2	TGTGCCAGCAGTGACACACTAGCGGGAGCCCCCTCCGGGGAGCTGTTTTTT	CASSDTLAGAPSGELFF
TRBV19	17	many	TRBD1	TRBJ2-2	TGTGCCAGTAGGGACAGGGGCAGAGGAGGTAACACCGGGGAGCTGTTTTTT	CASRDRGRGGNTGELFF
TRBV6-2/TRBV6-3	16	medium-sized	TRBD2	TRBJ2-7	TGTGCCAGCAGTTACTTCAGCGGGAGTATCCGCTACGAGCAGTACTTC	CASSYFSGSIRYEQYF